This entry describes one TCR beta chain. Other nucleotide sequences in the sample specify the same CDR3. Clones were sequenced by immunoSEQ multiplex PCR, and TCRdb holds only the in-frame ones, with some missing. The repertoire has about 65,000 clones, just over 90% of them found once; the top ten carry about 1.2%. The sample is drawn from a study of control samples from healthy donors and cancer patients. Germline CDR1 LNHDA, CDR2 SQIVND (reference sequence). CDR3 size: 13 residues. The germline V and J ends were trimmed by 5 bases and 7 bases, with 12 bases remaining between them. The sequence was obtained from a woman aged 50 to 60 with colorectal cancer. The genes are TRBV19 and TRBJ1-5, with D possibly matching TRBD1 (5 bases). Sequences were obtained from PBMCs. The CDR3 DNA reads as TGTGCCAGTAGTCGAATTCGGGGGCAGCCCCAGCATTTT. Protein sequence: CASSRIRGQPQHF.